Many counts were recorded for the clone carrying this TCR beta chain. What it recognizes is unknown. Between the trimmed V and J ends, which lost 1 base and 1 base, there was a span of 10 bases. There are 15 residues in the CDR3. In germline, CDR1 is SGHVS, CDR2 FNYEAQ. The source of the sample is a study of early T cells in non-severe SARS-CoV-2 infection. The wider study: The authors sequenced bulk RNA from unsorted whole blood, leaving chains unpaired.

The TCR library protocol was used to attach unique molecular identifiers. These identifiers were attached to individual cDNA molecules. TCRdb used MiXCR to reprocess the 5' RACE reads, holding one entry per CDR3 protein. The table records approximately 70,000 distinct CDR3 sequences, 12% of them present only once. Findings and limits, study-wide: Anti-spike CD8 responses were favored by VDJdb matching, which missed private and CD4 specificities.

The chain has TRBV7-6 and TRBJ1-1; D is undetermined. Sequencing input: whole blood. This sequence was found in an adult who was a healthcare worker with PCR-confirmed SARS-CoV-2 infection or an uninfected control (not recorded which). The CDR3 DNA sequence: TGTGCCAGCAGCTTAGAGCCCTGGGAGAACACTGAAGCTTTCTTT. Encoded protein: CASSLEPWENTEAFF. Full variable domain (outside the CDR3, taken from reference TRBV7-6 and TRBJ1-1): GAGVSQSPRYKVTKRGQDVALRCDPISGHVSLYWYRQALGQGPEFLTYFNYEAQQDKSGLPNDRFSAERPEGSISTLTIQRTEQRDSAMYRCASSLEPWENTEAFFGQGTRLTVV.